The TCR beta chain described here comes from a study of response to subunit inactivated influenza vaccine. Notes on the study in general: It was the authors' suggestion that each seasonal influenza vaccination recruits few new T cells.

TCRdb passed the RT-PCR reads through MiXCR, listing each CDR3 protein once. The sample has about 500,000 distinct CDR3 sequences, 15% to 20% seen once; the top ten hold less than 4%. This clonotype was picked up a small number of times. The target antigen is unknown. The junction had 8 bases not matched to a gene; V was cut back by 3 bases and J by 8 bases. Germline assignment: CDR1 LNHDA and CDR2 SQIVND (reference sequence). The CDR3 covers 14 residues. This chain joins TRBV19 and TRBJ1-2; 8 bases line up with TRBD1. The clonotype comes from a man aged 45 to 70 who received an inactivated influenza vaccine. The sample consisted of CD4+ T cells sorted from PBMCs, taken less than 25 months after vaccination. The CDR3 nucleotides read TGTGCCAGTAGTATCAGGACAGGGCGGTTGGGCTACACCTTC. Encoded protein: CASSIRTGRLGYTF.